The TCR beta chain under discussion was sequenced for a study of T cell responses to AZD1222 COVID-19 vaccine. Study-level findings and limits: None of the repertoires were sampled until the peak T cell response had passed. The donor group comprised mostly white British people and more females; the analysis possibly underestimated clonal diversity.

The data were produced by immunoSEQ multiplex PCR, yet TCRdb's version contains in-frame clones alone and is incomplete. The sample contains tens of thousands of clones, roughly 90% of which appear only once. As for this clone: The antigen is undetermined.

The sample was peripheral blood, taken on day 0 of MenACWY control vaccination. The TCR comes from an adult in good health.

The CDR3 DNA sequence: TGTGCCATCAGTGGCGGCCAGCGGGATGCTAGCACAGATACGCAGTATTTT. It yields the protein CAISGGQRDASTDTQYF. The chain has TRBV10-3 and TRBJ2-3, with 7 nucleotides matching TRBD2. The CDR3 has 17 residues. Germline V lookup: CDR1 ENHRY, CDR2 SYGVKD. With V trimmed by 4 bases and J by 0 bases, 10 bases remained unmatched.